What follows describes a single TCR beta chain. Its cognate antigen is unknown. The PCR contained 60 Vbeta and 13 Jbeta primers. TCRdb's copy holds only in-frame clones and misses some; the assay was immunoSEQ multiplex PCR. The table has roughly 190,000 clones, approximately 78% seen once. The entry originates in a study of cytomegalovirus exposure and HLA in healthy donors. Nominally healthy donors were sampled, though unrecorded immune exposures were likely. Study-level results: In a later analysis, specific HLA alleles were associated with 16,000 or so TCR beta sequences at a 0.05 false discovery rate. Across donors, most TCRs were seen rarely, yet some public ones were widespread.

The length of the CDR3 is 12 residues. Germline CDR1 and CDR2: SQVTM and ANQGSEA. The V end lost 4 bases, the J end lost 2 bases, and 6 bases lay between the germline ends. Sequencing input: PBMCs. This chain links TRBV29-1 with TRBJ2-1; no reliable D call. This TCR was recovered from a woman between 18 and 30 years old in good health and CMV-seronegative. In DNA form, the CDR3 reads TGCAGCGTTGGAGCTCCCTACAATGAGCAGTTCTTC. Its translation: CSVGAPYNEQFF.